A single T cell receptor beta chain is shown here with its context. The antigen remains undetermined. TCRdb's table, derived via immunoSEQ multiplex PCR, lists solely in-frame clones and lacks some. The table lists fewer than 500,000 clones, roughly 91% of them singletons. This specimen belongs to a study of Ad26.COV2.S vaccination and SARS-CoV-2 variants. On the study more broadly: Administration of Ad26.COV2.S was intramuscular, either once or twice 56 days apart. Study outcomes and limitations: Vaccinees and placebo recipients showed similar non-spike TCR breadth. Participants in the vaccine arm had higher spike-specific TCR breadth; placebo recipients had lower.

Treatment meaning: roughly 18 received Ad26.COV2.S at low or high dose, single or two shots; 5 received placebo; per-sample allocation not given. Samples came from day 63 after the first vaccine or placebo injection. What was given as vaccine was an Ad26 vector encoding Wuhan-strain SARS-CoV-2 spike. The sequence was collected from a person between 18 and 59 years old who received the Ad26.COV2.S COVID-19 vaccine or a placebo. The sequences come from peripheral blood, collected in a trial of Ad26.COV2.S vaccine versus placebo.

This CDR3 is CAWARGAYEQYF. In DNA, the CDR3 is TGTGCCTGGGCCAGGGGGGCTTACGAGCAGTACTTC. V gene TRBV30 combines with J gene TRBJ2-7; the D gene is possibly TRBD1 (7 bases). Germline CDR1 is GTSNPN and CDR2 is SVGIG (reference sequence). V lost 5 bases to trimming and J lost 4 bases, with 12 bases between them. This CDR3 comprises 12 residues.